These 14 T cell receptor beta chains share one sample of origin, sequenced in a study of blood T cell repertoires in COVID-19. Libraries were prepared by immunoSEQ multiplex PCR; TCRdb keeps only in-frame clonotypes and omits some of them. The data contain about 220,000 clones, roughly 89% of them seen just once; the ten biggest clones take up over 3%. Sequenced: PBMCs or T cells enriched from blood (not recorded which). The receptors were sampled from a woman aged 40-49 years with acute COVID-19.

This clone appeared once. The chain uses TRBV5-1 and TRBJ2-2; D is perhaps TRBD2 (6 bases). This CDR3 region has 14 residues. V shed 3 bases and J shed 4 bases, with 10 bases lying between them. Germline V lookup: CDR1 SGHRS, CDR2 YFSETQ. The CDR3 coding sequence is TGCGCCAGCAGCTCCGGGACTTCCACCGGGGAGCTGTTTTTT. It translates to CASSSGTSTGELFF.

This clone was detected only a few times. The CDR3 DNA reads as TGTGCCAGCAGCTCCGCCCGGGACAGGCCGAACACCGGGGAGCTGTTTTTT. It translates to CASSSARDRPNTGELFF. J is TRBJ2-2 and V is TRBV7-3, with TRBD1 matching over 8 bases. J lost 0 bases, V lost 4 bases, and 7 bases had no gene match. The CDR3 has 17 amino acids. Per germline, CDR1 SGHTA and CDR2 FQGTGA.

This clone was observed once. The chain recombines TRBV4-3 with TRBJ2-1; 8 bases agree with TRBD2. CDR3 length equals 15 residues. Germline V gene sequence: CDR1 LGHNA, CDR2 YSLEER. Trimming took 1 base from V and 8 from J; bases not matched to a gene: 7. In nucleotides, the CDR3 is TGCGCCAGCAGCCAAGTAGGACTAGCAGTGTATGAGCAGTTCTTC. As protein: CASSQVGLAVYEQFF.

This rearrangement joins TRBV7-2 to TRBJ1-1, with no clear D. Per germline, CDR1 SGHTA and CDR2 FQGNSA. The CDR3 loop spans 14 amino acids. V was cut by 2 bases and J by 3 bases, with 10 bases left in between. For the CDR3, the DNA is TGTGCCAGCAGCTTAAATCTGCGAGACACTGAAGCTTTCTTT. This codes for CASSLNLRDTEAFF.

V usage is TRBV5-4 and J usage is TRBJ1-1; D is uncertain. V was cut by 2 bases and J by 5 bases, with 7 bases left in between. The CDR3 has 12 residues. CDR1 SGHNT and CDR2 YYREEE come from the germline V gene (reference sequence). CDR3 DNA sequence: TGTGCCAGCAGCTTAGTCGGTACTGAAGCTTTCTTT. It is translated as CASSLVGTEAFF.

The count of this clone is one. This rearrangement joins TRBV5-1 to TRBJ1-1; TRBD1 agrees at 9 bases. V lost 3 bases and J lost 4; bases outside the gene matches: 7. This CDR3 is built from 15 residues. Germline-derived CDR1 and CDR2 are SGHRS and YFSETQ. The CDR3 sequence is CASSSPGQGSTEAFF. In DNA, the CDR3 is TGCGCCAGCAGCTCCCCGGGACAGGGAAGCACTGAAGCTTTCTTT.

This rearrangement joins TRBV11-2 to TRBJ1-2, with 11 bases matching TRBD1. Trimming cost V 5 bases and J 2 bases; bases outside gene matches: 7. CDR1 is SGHAT, CDR2 FQNNGV, per germline. CDR3 size: 16 residues. CDR3 bases: TGTGCCAGCAGCCACGCAGGACAGGGGGCAAACTATGGCTACACCTTC. Amino acid sequence: CASSHAGQGANYGYTF.

The gene calls are TRBV3-1 (or the pseudogene TRBV3-2) and TRBJ1-1, with 9 positions matching TRBD1. Germline V gene lookup returns CDR1 LGHDT and CDR2 YNNKEL (reference sequence). J was trimmed by 4 bases and V by 7 bases; bases with no gene match: 22. The length of the CDR3 is 19 residues. Written as DNA, the CDR3 is TGTGCCAGCAACCCGTCGACAGGGGGGGATTTCTACGGTGGCACTGAAGCTTTCTTT. This translates into CASNPSTGGDFYGGTEAFF.

The chain has TRBV3-1 (or the pseudogene TRBV3-2) and TRBJ2-3; D is possibly TRBD1 (6 bases). This CDR3 spans 16 amino acids. Germline assignment: CDR1 LGHDT and CDR2 YNNKEL (reference sequence). V was pared by 1 base and J by 6 bases, with 17 bases between. CDR3: CASSQVVGAPSDTQYF. CDR3 sequence (DNA): TGTGCCAGCAGCCAAGTGGTGGGGGCCCCGTCCGATACGCAGTATTTT.

The gene calls are TRBV27 and TRBJ2-3; D possibly corresponds to TRBD1 (6 bases). The CDR3 runs 15 residues. Germline CDR1 MNHEY, CDR2 SMNVEV (reference sequence). With 5 bases removed from V and 5 bases from J, the gap between germline ends came to 17 bases. The CDR3 protein is CASSPYLIQGDTQYF. The CDR3 DNA reads TGTGCCAGCAGTCCCTATCTCATACAGGGAGATACGCAGTATTTT.

The chain has TRBV2 and TRBJ1-1; weak D call: TRBD1 (5 bases). This CDR3 is 14 amino acids long. Per germline, CDR1 SNHLY and CDR2 FYNNEI. Trimming shortened V by 3 bases and J by 5 bases, and 13 bases separated the two germline ends. Here the CDR3 reads CASSDGRAGTEAFF. In nucleotides, the CDR3 is TGTGCCAGCAGTGATGGCAGGGCGGGGACTGAAGCTTTCTTT.

The genes are TRBV19 and TRBJ1-4; a possible D gene is TRBD1 (6 bases). CDR3 length equals 14 residues. Trimming removed 3 bases from V and 6 bases from J, with 11 bases in between. The germline V gene encodes CDR1 LNHDA and CDR2 SQIVND (reference sequence). The CDR3: CASSITGGHEKLFF. The DNA of the CDR3 is TGTGCCAGTAGTATTACGGGGGGCCATGAAAAACTGTTTTTT.

CDR3 residues: CAISEPNPGGGTEAFF. The DNA for the CDR3 is TGTGCCATCAGTGAACCTAACCCGGGGGGTGGCACTGAAGCTTTCTTT. The V call is TRBV10-3, the J call TRBJ1-1; tentative D call: TRBD1 (5 bases). The CDR3 runs to 16 residues. Trimming took 3 bases from V and 4 from J, leaving 18 bases between them. In germline, CDR1 is ENHRY, CDR2 SYGVKD.

The rearrangement joins TRBV11-2 to TRBJ1-2; 10 bases map to TRBD1. Looked up from germline, CDR1 is SGHAT and CDR2 is FQNNGV. V shed 7 bases and J 7 bases; nucleotides not matched to a gene: 3. The CDR3 length is 12 residues. DNA for the CDR3: TGTGCCAGCATCGGACAGGGGGTTGGCTACACCTTC. Its translation: CASIGQGVGYTF.